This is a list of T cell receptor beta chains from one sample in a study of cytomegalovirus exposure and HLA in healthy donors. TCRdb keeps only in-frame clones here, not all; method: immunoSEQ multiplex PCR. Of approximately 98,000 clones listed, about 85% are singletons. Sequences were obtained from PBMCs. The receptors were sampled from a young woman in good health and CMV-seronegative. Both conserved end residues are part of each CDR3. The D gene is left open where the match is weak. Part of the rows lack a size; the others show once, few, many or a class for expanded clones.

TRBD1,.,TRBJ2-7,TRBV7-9,TGTGCCAGCAGCGGGACAGGGGTCCCCTACGAGCAGTACTTC,CASSGTGVPYEQYF
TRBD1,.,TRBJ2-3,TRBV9,TGTGCCAGCAGCACGAGGGACAGGGTATTACTCACAGATACGCAGTATTTT,CASSTRDRVLLTDTQYF
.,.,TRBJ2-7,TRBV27,TGTGCCAGCAGCCTGGGTCCGGGCGAGCAGTACTTC,CASSLGPGEQYF
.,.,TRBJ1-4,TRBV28,TGTGCCATCACGGAGGGGAATGAAAAACTGTTTTTT,CAITEGNEKLFF
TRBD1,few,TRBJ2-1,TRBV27,TGTGCCAGCAGCCCGCAGGGGGCCCACTCTTACAATGAGCAGTTCTTC,CASSPQGAHSYNEQFF
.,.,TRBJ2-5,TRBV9,TGTGCCAGCAGCGTAGATCCAGGGGCAGAGACCCAGTACTTC,CASSVDPGAETQYF
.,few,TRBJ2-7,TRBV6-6,TGTGCCAGCTGGGAGACATCGTCCTACGAGCAGTACTTC,CASWETSSYEQYF
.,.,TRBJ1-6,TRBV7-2,TGTGCCAGCAGGGTTGGCAAATCCCGCATTAATTCACCCCTCCACTTT,CASRVGKSRINSPLHF
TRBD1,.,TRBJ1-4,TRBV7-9,TGTGCCAGCAGCTATGGACAGGGGAATGAAAAACTGTTTTTT,CASSYGQGNEKLFF
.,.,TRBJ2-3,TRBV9,TGTGCCAGCAGCGCGTCCGAGCGTTACGCGAAAGATACGCAGTATTTT,CASSASERYAKDTQYF
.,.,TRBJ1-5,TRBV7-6,TGTGCCAGCAGTCAAAGGGGGGGGGCAAAGCCCCAGCATTTT,CASSQRGGAKPQHF
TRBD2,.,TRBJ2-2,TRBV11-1,TGTGCCAGCAGCCCTAGAGGGACTAGCGGGGGCAAAAAACCCGGGGAGCTGTTTTTT,CASSPRGTSGGKKPGELFF
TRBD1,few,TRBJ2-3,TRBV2,TGTGCAGCAGACAGGGACGGCACAGATACGCAGTATTTT,CAADRDGTDTQYF
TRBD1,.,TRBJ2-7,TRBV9,TGTGCCAGCAGCCCCCCCGGGACAGGGACCAACGAGCAGTACTTC,CASSPPGTGTNEQYF
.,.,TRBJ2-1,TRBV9,TGTGCCAGCAGCGCCCCTACAGGGCCCGACAATGAGCAGTTCTTC,CASSAPTGPDNEQFF
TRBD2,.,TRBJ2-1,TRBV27,TGTGCCAGCAGTCTAGCGGGGGGGGCCTATGAGCAGTTCTTC,CASSLAGGAYEQFF
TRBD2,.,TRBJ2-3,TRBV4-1,TGCGCCAGCAGCCAAGGGCGGACTAGCGGGGGGGCGGATACGCAGTATTTT,CASSQGRTSGGADTQYF
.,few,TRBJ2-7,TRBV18,TGTGCCAGCTCACCTGACAGCTCCTACGAGCAGTACTTC,CASSPDSSYEQYF
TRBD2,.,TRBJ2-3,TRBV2,TGTGCCAGCGGGGGGGTCCTAAGGACAGATACGCAGTATTTT,CASGGVLRTDTQYF
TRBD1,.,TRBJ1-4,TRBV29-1,TGCAGCGTTGAAGACCCCCGGGACAGGGGTTCCGCGGAAAAACTGTTTTTT,CSVEDPRDRGSAEKLFF
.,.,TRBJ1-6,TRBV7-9,TGTGCCAGCAGCCTCATTGGATTGGAGGGTGGACCTCTATCACCCCTCCACTTT,CASSLIGLEGGPLSPLHF
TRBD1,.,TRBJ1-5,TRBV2,TGTGCCAGCAGTAAACGAAGACAGGGGGCAAGTCAGCCCCAGCATTTT,CASSKRRQGASQPQHF
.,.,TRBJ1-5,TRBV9,TGTGCCAGCAGCGCCTCACACAGTTTCAATCAGCCCCAGCATTTT,CASSASHSFNQPQHF
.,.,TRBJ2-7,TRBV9,TGTGCCAGCAGCGAGGGTTCAGGGGCCCACGAGCAGTACTTC,CASSEGSGAHEQYF
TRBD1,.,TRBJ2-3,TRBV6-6,TGTGCCAGCAGTTCCGGACAGGGGGTTATAGATACGCAGTATTTT,CASSSGQGVIDTQYF
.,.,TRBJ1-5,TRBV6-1,TGTGCCAGCAGTGAAGTGGGCTGGAATCAGCCCCAGCATTTT,CASSEVGWNQPQHF
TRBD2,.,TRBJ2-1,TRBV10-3,TGTGCCATCAGTGAGCCCCTAGCGGGGTTCGACAATGAGCAGTTCTTC,CAISEPLAGFDNEQFF
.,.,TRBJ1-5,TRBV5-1,TGCGCCAGCAGCTTGGATCCAGGGTTCGATCAGCCCCAGCATTTT,CASSLDPGFDQPQHF
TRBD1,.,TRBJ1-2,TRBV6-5,TGTGCCAGCAGTGGTACCGGGACAGCTAACTATGGCTACACCTTC,CASSGTGTANYGYTF
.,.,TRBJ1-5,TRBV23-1,TGCGCCAGCAGTCAATCGCTTTCCCCGGGAGGTCGGGGGAATCAGCCCCAGCATTTT,CASSQSLSPGGRGNQPQHF
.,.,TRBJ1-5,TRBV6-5,TGTGCCAGCAGTTACAACTTTTATAGCAATCAGCCCCAGCATTTT,CASSYNFYSNQPQHF
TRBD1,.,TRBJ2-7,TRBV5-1,TGCGCCAGCAGCTTCGGGACAGGAGAGTTTCTGTACTTC,CASSFGTGEFLYF
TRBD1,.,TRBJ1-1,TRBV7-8,TGTGCCAGCAGCCGAACAGGGGGCACTGAAGCTTTCTTT,CASSRTGGTEAFF
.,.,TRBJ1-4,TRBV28,TGTGCCTCCTACGTTAGGGGTGAGGAAAAACTGTTTTTT,CASYVRGEEKLFF
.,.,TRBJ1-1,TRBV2,TGTGCCAGCAGCGCAGAGGTGAACACTGAAGCTTTCTTT,CASSAEVNTEAFF
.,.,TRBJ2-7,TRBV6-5,TGTGCCAGCAGTTACTATCCGCGGGGTCCCTACGAGCAGTACTTC,CASSYYPRGPYEQYF
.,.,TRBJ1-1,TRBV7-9,TGTGCCAGCAACCTTGCGGGGGAGGCTTTCTTT,CASNLAGEAFF
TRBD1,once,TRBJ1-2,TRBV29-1,TGCAGCGTTGAAGATCTACCGGGACAGGGAGGGTATGGCTACACCTTC,CSVEDLPGQGGYGYTF
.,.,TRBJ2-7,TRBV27,TGTGCCAGCAGTTTAGCCCTTCCGGGGACATACGAGCAGTACTTC,CASSLALPGTYEQYF
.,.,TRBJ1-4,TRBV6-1,TGTGCCGCTAAGGAAAAACTGTTTTTT,CAAKEKLFF
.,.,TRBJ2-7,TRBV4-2,TGTGCCAGCAGCCAAGAGCGGAGTTCCCTCTCCTACGAGCAGTACTTC,CASSQERSSLSYEQYF
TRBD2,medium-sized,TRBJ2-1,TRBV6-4,TGTGCCAGCAGTGACGGGGGGGCCTACAATGAGCAGTTCTTC,CASSDGGAYNEQFF
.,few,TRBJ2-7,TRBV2,TGTGCCAGCAGTGAAGCTGGTACTACGACCGGGCAGTACTTC,CASSEAGTTTGQYF
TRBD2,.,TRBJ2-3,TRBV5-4,TGTGCCAGCAGCCCGGTCAATCTAGCGGGGGGATCGGGTACGCAGTATTTT,CASSPVNLAGGSGTQYF
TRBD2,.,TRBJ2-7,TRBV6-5,TGTGCCAGCAGTTCCTCCGGGACTAGCGGCTACGAGCAGTACTTC,CASSSSGTSGYEQYF
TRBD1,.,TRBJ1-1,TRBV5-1,TGCGCCAGCAGCTTTACCGGGACAGGGCGTACTGAAGCTTTCTTT,CASSFTGTGRTEAFF
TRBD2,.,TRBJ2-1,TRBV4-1,TGCGCCAGCAGCCAAGAGGATTTGCGGGGGGGCGGCGACAATGAGCAGTTCTTC,CASSQEDLRGGGDNEQFF
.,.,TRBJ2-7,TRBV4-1,TGCGCCAGCAGCCCCCGCAGGGGAGGGTACGAGCAGTACTTC,CASSPRRGGYEQYF
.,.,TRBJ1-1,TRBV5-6,TGTGCCAGCAGCTCCTCCCGGGACACTGAAGCTTTCTTT,CASSSSRDTEAFF